The 27 T cell receptor beta chains reported below all come from one sample, sequenced in a study of shared clonotypes between healthy human individuals. Produced via immunoSEQ multiplex PCR; TCRdb's table is partial and in-frame only. The table records hundreds of thousands of clones, 80% to 90% of them present only once. The sample taken for sequencing was memory CD8+ T cells sorted from blood. As for subset: CD45RO+ cells pooled with CCR7-negative TemRA cells. Receptor source: a young man in good health.

Note on this clone: Relative to the germline gene, one junction end is altered; a read error may explain this. The V call is TRBV20-1, the J call TRBJ1-1; 7 positions agree with TRBD1. CDR1 is DFQATT and CDR2 is SNEGSKA in the germline V gene (reference sequence). This CDR3 has 11 residues. This chain's CDR3 is CSANRGPRAFF. CDR3 sequence (DNA): TGCAGCGCTAACAGGGGTCCTAGGGCTTTCTTT.

The chain uses TRBV5-6 and TRBJ1-1; D is unclear. V shed 1 base and J shed 3 bases, with 4 bases lying between them. The germline CDR1 and CDR2 sequences are SGHDT and YYEEEE. There are 12 residues in the CDR3. CDR3 nucleotides: TGTGCCAGCAGCTTGACGGACACTGAAGCTTTCTTT. This encodes CASSLTDTEAFF.

The chain has TRBV7-9 and TRBJ2-1; D call uncertain. V was pared by 1 base and J by 3 bases, with 4 bases between. Germline V CDR1 and CDR2: SEHNR, FQNEAQ (reference sequence). The length of the CDR3 is 13 residues. The CDR3 DNA reads TGTGCCAGCAGCTTAGGGCACTACAATGAGCAGTTCTTC. Translated: CASSLGHYNEQFF.

V and J are TRBV18 and TRBJ2-7; 9 bases match TRBD2. Trimming cost V 3 bases and J 2 bases; bases outside gene matches: 23. The CDR3 consists of 21 residues. Germline V gene lookup returns CDR1 KGHSH and CDR2 LQKENI. The DNA of the CDR3 is TGTGCCAGCTCACCCACTAGGGGAGTAGCGGGAGTTAAAGGGGTCACCTACGAGCAGTACTTC. Its protein is CASSPTRGVAGVKGVTYEQYF. The whole variable domain, remainder taken from reference TRBV18 and TRBJ2-7, is NAGVMQNPRHLVRRRGQEARLRCSPMKGHSHVYWYRQLPEEGLKFMVYLQKENIIDESGMPKERFSAEFPKEGPSILRIQQVVRGDSAAYFCASSPTRGVAGVKGVTYEQYFGPGTRLTVT.

This clone was recorded once. The V call is TRBV27, the J call TRBJ2-3; 8 nucleotides line up with TRBD2. The V and J ends lost 2 bases and 1 base, in that order; junction bases with no gene match: 2. The CDR3 has 15 residues. Per germline, CDR1 MNHEY and CDR2 SMNVEV (reference sequence). The CDR3 DNA sequence: TGTGCCAGCAGTTTAGGAGCGGGGGGCACAGATACGCAGTATTTT. This gives the protein CASSLGAGGTDTQYF.

The chain uses TRBV4-3 and TRBJ2-7, with D maybe TRBD2 (6 bases). Trimming stripped 4 bases from V and 3 bases from J, with 10 bases between. The CDR3 covers 13 residues. CDR1 and CDR2 (germline): LGHNA, YSLEER. DNA of the CDR3: TGCGCCAGCAGCCGCGGGACGGACTACGAGCAGTACTTC. The encoded protein is CASSRGTDYEQYF.

The rearrangement links TRBV5-6 to TRBJ1-1; TRBD1 might be the D (6 bases). V lost 2 bases, J lost 10 bases, and 18 bases lay in between. Germline CDR1 SGHDT, CDR2 YYEEEE. The CDR3 is made up of 14 amino acids. The CDR3 nucleotides are TGTGCCAGCAGCTTACAGGGAGGGGAAGGGGTAGCTTTCTTT. This gives the protein CASSLQGGEGVAFF.

The genes are TRBV5-4 and TRBJ2-7; weak D call: TRBD1 (6 bases). With 2 bases removed from V and 6 bases from J, the gap between germline ends came to 15 bases. Germline assignment: CDR1 SGHNT and CDR2 YYREEE (reference sequence). CDR3 length: 14 residues. The CDR3 DNA sequence: TGTGCCAGCAGCTTAGGGACAACTGCGAGCGAGCAGTACTTC. Translated: CASSLGTTASEQYF.

The chain employs TRBV6-6 and TRBJ1-2; TRBD1 matches 7 bases. The CDR3 sequence is 15 residues long. Trimming cost V 5 bases and J 2 bases; bases outside gene matches: 8. CDR1 is MNHNY, CDR2 SVGAGI, per germline (reference sequence). CDR3 coding DNA: TGTGCCAGCAGTGACGACAGGGAGGCAAACTATGGCTACACCTTC. It encodes CASSDDREANYGYTF.

CDR3 in amino acids: CASSQVPGLARSEQFF. The CDR3, as DNA: TGCGCCAGCAGCCAAGTCCCGGGACTAGCTAGGAGTGAGCAGTTCTTC. The rearrangement links TRBV4-1 to TRBJ2-1; TRBD2 aligns across 9 bases. Germline V CDR1 and CDR2: MGHRA, YSYEKL. This CDR3 has 16 residues. Trimming at V came to 1 base and at J to 9 bases, leaving 10 bases not matched to a gene.

V gene TRBV6-6 combines with J gene TRBJ2-7; maybe TRBD1 (6 bases). V lost 2 bases, J lost 0 bases, and 14 bases lay in between. Germline CDR1 and CDR2: MNHNY and SVGAGI (reference sequence). CDR3 length: 16 residues. The CDR3 spells CASSYGGQGTSYEQYF. CDR3 coding DNA: TGTGCCAGCAGTTACGGCGGGCAGGGGACCTCCTACGAGCAGTACTTC.

The table lists this clone with a few counts. This sequence joins TRBV30 and TRBJ2-7; D may be TRBD2 (6 bases). Germline V gene sequence: CDR1 GTSNPN, CDR2 SVGIG (reference sequence). Trimming stripped 3 bases from V and 2 bases from J, with 23 bases between. The CDR3 is made up of 17 amino acids. The CDR3 loop is CAWRGVSGTSTPYEQYF. As DNA, the CDR3 is TGTGCCTGGAGAGGGGTTAGCGGCACTTCGACCCCCTACGAGCAGTACTTC.

This clone has only a few counts. The junction differs from germline at one of its ends, possibly a read error. The V and J genes are TRBV7-7 and TRBJ2-3, with D possibly TRBD2 on 6 matching bases. CDR3 length: 15 residues. Looked up from germline, CDR1 is SSHAT and CDR2 is FNYEAQ (reference sequence). The CDR3 bases are TGTGCTAGCAGCTTACGGGACTCCTTCCTGGATACGCAGTATTTT. Its translation: CASSLRDSFLDTQYF. The full variable domain, rest sourced from reference TRBV7-7 and TRBJ2-3, is GAGVSQSPRYKVTKRGQDVTLRCDPISSHATLYWYQQALGQGPEFLTYFNYEAQPDKSGLPSDRFSAERPEGSISTLTIQRTEQRDSAMYRCASSLRDSFLDTQYFGPGTRLTVL.

V and J are TRBV6-5 and TRBJ1-1; TRBD1 might be the D (6 bases). The CDR3 runs 14 residues. Germline-derived CDR1 and CDR2 are MNHEY and SVGAGI. Trimming stripped 7 bases from V and 4 bases from J, with 16 bases between. CDR3 in amino acids: CASTLFTDSTEAFF. In DNA form, the CDR3 reads TGTGCCAGCACCTTATTCACGGACAGCACTGAAGCTTTCTTT.

The chain uses TRBV2 and TRBJ2-1, with 11 bases that match TRBD2. This CDR3 is 13 amino acids long. Per the germline V gene, CDR1 is SNHLY and CDR2 is FYNNEI. The V and J ends lost 8 bases and 10 bases, in that order; junction bases with no gene match: 7. The CDR3, as DNA: TGTGCCAGCCGGAGTAGCGGGAGGGCCGAGCAGTTCTTC. This encodes CASRSSGRAEQFF.

This clone was found once. The V call is TRBV6-5, the J call TRBJ2-1, with 10 bases fitting TRBD1. CDR3 size: 15 residues. J was trimmed by 4 bases and V by 6 bases; bases with no gene match: 6. CDR1 and CDR2 from the germline V gene are MNHEY and SVGAGI. CDR3 DNA sequence: TGTGCCAGCAGCCCCGGGACAGGGGCATACAATGAGCAGTTCTTC. Its translation: CASSPGTGAYNEQFF.

The chain uses TRBV4-1 and TRBJ1-5; D is unclear. Germline values: CDR1 MGHRA, CDR2 YSYEKL. Trimming pared 3 bases from V and 9 bases from J, leaving 15 bases between. The CDR3 is 14 residues long. This CDR3 reads CASSQRESEWPQHF. The CDR3 coding sequence is TGCGCCAGCAGCCAGCGGGAATCGGAATGGCCCCAGCATTTT.

The V call is TRBV28, the J call TRBJ1-4; 8 positions agree with TRBD1. V lost 6 bases, J lost 4 bases, and 7 bases stayed unmatched. CDR1 and CDR2 (germline): MDHEN, SYDVKM. The CDR3 consists of 15 residues. The CDR3 DNA reads as TGTGCCAGCAGCCTCACAGGGGGTCATAATGAAAAACTGTTTTTT. This encodes CASSLTGGHNEKLFF. The variable domain in full, completed from reference TRBV28 and TRBJ1-4, reads DVKVTQSSRYLVKRTGEKVFLECVQDMDHENMFWYRQDPGLGLRLIYFSYDVKMKEKGDIPEGYSVSREKKERFSLILESASTNQTSMYLCASSLTGGHNEKLFFGSGTQLSVL.

The chain uses TRBV9 and TRBJ2-7, with 7 bases identical to TRBD2. J gave up 5 bases and V 1 base, and 3 bases lay outside the gene matches. The CDR3 extends over 13 amino acids. Germline V gene sequence: CDR1 SGDLS, CDR2 YYNGEE. CDR3 loop: CASSVNSGHEQYF. The CDR3 nucleotides read TGTGCCAGCAGCGTAAATAGCGGGCACGAGCAGTACTTC.

J is TRBJ2-7 and V is TRBV15, with D perhaps TRBD1 (5 bases). CDR1 and CDR2 from the germline V gene are LNHNV and YYDKDF (reference sequence). The CDR3 loop spans 12 amino acids. Trimming removed 0 bases at V and 5 bases at J, with 5 bases between. The CDR3 spells CATSREGDEQYF. Here the CDR3 DNA reads TGTGCCACCAGCAGAGAAGGGGACGAGCAGTACTTC.

The chain recombines TRBV5-1 with TRBJ2-7; TRBD1 or TRBD2 may be the D gene (5 bases each). Trimming pared 6 bases from V and 0 bases from J, leaving 16 bases between. CDR1 is SGHRS, CDR2 YFSETQ, per germline. The CDR3 is 15 amino acids. In DNA form, the CDR3 reads TGCGCCAGCATAGACCGGGACGCGGGCTCCTACGAGCAGTACTTC. As protein: CASIDRDAGSYEQYF.

The chain links TRBV4-1 to TRBJ2-1; no clear D. This CDR3 comprises 16 residues. Trimming took 1 base from V and 4 from J, leaving 14 bases between them. Germline CDR1 reads MGHRA; CDR2 reads YSYEKL. CDR3 coding DNA: TGCGCCAGCAGCCAAGTCAACTACGGCCCTTACAATGAGCAGTTCTTC. It codes for CASSQVNYGPYNEQFF.

J is TRBJ1-3 and V is TRBV5-1; no clear D. V lost 6 bases, J lost 7 bases, and 2 bases lay in between. This CDR3 has 9 residues. Germline-derived CDR1 and CDR2 are SGHRS and YFSETQ. CDR3 in DNA: TGCGCCAGCATGAACACCATATATTTT. Translated, it gives CASMNTIYF. Full variable domain (remainder filled in from reference TRBV5-1 and TRBJ1-3): KAGVTQTPRYLIKTRGQQVTLSCSPISGHRSVSWYQQTPGQGLQFLFEYFSETQRNKGNFPGRFSGRQFSNSRSEMNVSTLELGDSALYLCASMNTIYFGEGSWLTVV.

The J gene is TRBJ2-1, the V gene TRBV9, with 9 bases identical to TRBD1. The CDR3 spans 15 residues. The ends lost 4 bases at V and 8 bases at J; junction bases unmatched: 10. Germline CDR1 SGDLS, CDR2 YYNGEE. The CDR3 DNA follows: TGTGCCAGCAGCCTACAGGGGGCTTGGAGCGATGAGCAGTTCTTC. This encodes CASSLQGAWSDEQFF.

This clone was picked up one time. This same CDR3 is encoded by further DNA sequences in the sample. The chain joins TRBV7-2 to TRBJ2-7; the D is unclear. This CDR3 region has 12 residues. Trimming pared 5 bases from V and 3 bases from J, leaving 8 bases between. Looked up from germline, CDR1 is SGHTA and CDR2 is FQGNSA. The chain's CDR3 is CASSVGGYEQYF. CDR3 DNA: TGTGCCAGCAGCGTAGGTGGCTACGAGCAGTACTTC.

The chain joins TRBV7-2 to TRBJ2-2; 15 bases are a match to TRBD2. CDR1 is SGHTA and CDR2 is FQGNSA in the germline V gene. The CDR3 contains 18 residues. The ends lost 5 bases at V and 5 bases at J; junction bases unmatched: 9. CDR3 region: CASSPGLAGGSGTGELFF. The CDR3, as DNA: TGTGCCAGCAGCCCGGGACTAGCGGGAGGTTCCGGAACCGGGGAGCTGTTTTTT.

J is TRBJ2-7 and V is TRBV10-1, with 9 bases identical to TRBD1. The trim removed 10 bases at V and 2 bases at J, leaving 6 bases unmatched. The CDR3 sequence is 13 residues long. Germline assignment: CDR1 WNHNN and CDR2 SYGVQD (reference sequence). CDR3 sequence: CANGTGRPYEQYF. The CDR3 nucleotides are TGCGCCAACGGGACAGGGAGGCCCTACGAGCAGTACTTC.